Listed below are T cell receptor beta chains from one sample, sequenced in a study of CD8+ T cells in alopecia areata. Sequencing used immunoSEQ multiplex PCR; TCRdb keeps in-frame clones, though not all of them. The table includes some 130,000 clones, about 57% detected once. Here the sequenced sample was CD4+ T cells sorted from blood, taken at week 0. Source of these receptors: a human donor with alopecia areata. The CDR3 runs from the conserved cysteine through the conserved F or W. The order of the fields is D gene, J gene, V gene, clone size, CDR3 protein, CDR3 DNA. D genes are given only for firm matches. Size tells how often a clone was seen (once, few, many) or the class of an expanded clone, and some rows leave it out.

D gene: .; J gene: TRBJ2-7; V gene: TRBV25-1; clone size: .; CDR3 protein: CASSEFKEQYF; CDR3 DNA: TGTGCCAGCAGTGAATTCAAGGAGCAGTACTTC
D gene: TRBD1; J gene: TRBJ2-1; V gene: TRBV5-6; clone size: .; CDR3 protein: CASSPGQGYNEQFF; CDR3 DNA: TGTGCCAGCAGCCCCGGACAGGGGTACAATGAGCAGTTCTTC
D gene: TRBD1; J gene: TRBJ2-3; V gene: TRBV2; clone size: .; CDR3 protein: CASRMDRGTDTQYF; CDR3 DNA: TGTGCCAGCAGAATGGACAGGGGCACAGATACGCAGTATTTT
D gene: .; J gene: TRBJ1-5; V gene: TRBV19; clone size: few; CDR3 protein: CASSRGNQPQHF; CDR3 DNA: TGTGCCAGTAGTAGGGGCAATCAGCCCCAGCATTTT
D gene: .; J gene: TRBJ1-4; V gene: TRBV7-2; clone size: .; CDR3 protein: CASQLSWSNEKLFF; CDR3 DNA: TGTGCCAGCCAACTGTCCTGGTCTAATGAAAAACTGTTTTTT
D gene: .; J gene: TRBJ1-1; V gene: TRBV6-1; clone size: .; CDR3 protein: CASSIEGEGTEAFF; CDR3 DNA: TGTGCCAGCAGTATCGAGGGGGAGGGCACTGAAGCTTTCTTT
D gene: TRBD2; J gene: TRBJ2-2; V gene: TRBV9; clone size: once; CDR3 protein: CASSVSGGPSTGELFF; CDR3 DNA: TGTGCCAGCAGCGTTAGCGGGGGGCCCTCCACCGGGGAGCTGTTTTTT
D gene: .; J gene: TRBJ1-1; V gene: TRBV5-4; clone size: .; CDR3 protein: CASSLGAGVDTEAFF; CDR3 DNA: TGTGCCAGCAGCTTGGGGGCAGGAGTGGACACTGAAGCTTTCTTT
D gene: .; J gene: TRBJ2-7; V gene: TRBV11-1; clone size: .; CDR3 protein: CASSLGQSSYEQYF; CDR3 DNA: TGTGCCAGCAGCCTGGGTCAGAGCTCCTACGAGCAGTACTTC
D gene: TRBD1; J gene: TRBJ2-7; V gene: TRBV6-5; clone size: .; CDR3 protein: CASSSPGQVTYEQYF; CDR3 DNA: TGTGCCAGCAGTTCACCGGGACAGGTGACCTACGAGCAGTACTTC
D gene: .; J gene: TRBJ2-3; V gene: TRBV11-1; clone size: .; CDR3 protein: CASSIAGASDTQYF; CDR3 DNA: TGTGCCAGCAGCATTGCAGGGGCCTCAGATACGCAGTATTTT
D gene: .; J gene: TRBJ2-7; V gene: TRBV7-9; clone size: .; CDR3 protein: CASSLDLGGSYEQYF; CDR3 DNA: TGTGCCAGCAGCTTAGACTTGGGAGGATCCTACGAGCAGTACTTC
D gene: .; J gene: TRBJ1-1; V gene: TRBV20-1; clone size: .; CDR3 protein: CSARDRASFF; CDR3 DNA: TGCAGTGCTAGAGACAGGGCATCTTTCTTT
D gene: .; J gene: TRBJ1-1; V gene: TRBV30; clone size: .; CDR3 protein: CAWVETENTEAFF; CDR3 DNA: TGTGCCTGGGTGGAGACGGAGAACACTGAAGCTTTCTTT
D gene: TRBD2; J gene: TRBJ2-7; V gene: TRBV7-2; clone size: .; CDR3 protein: CASTYGTSGNPYEQYF; CDR3 DNA: TGTGCCAGCACCTACGGGACTAGCGGGAATCCCTACGAGCAGTACTTC
D gene: TRBD1; J gene: TRBJ2-1; V gene: TRBV2; clone size: .; CDR3 protein: CASRDRVDYNEQFF; CDR3 DNA: TGTGCCAGCAGAGACAGGGTCGATTACAATGAGCAGTTCTTC
D gene: .; J gene: TRBJ1-2; V gene: TRBV27; clone size: few; CDR3 protein: CASSLSGYGYTF; CDR3 DNA: TGTGCCAGCAGTTTATCTGGGTATGGCTACACCTTC
D gene: .; J gene: TRBJ1-4; V gene: TRBV29-1; clone size: .; CDR3 protein: CSAAASANEKLFF; CDR3 DNA: TGCAGCGCAGCGGCGTCGGCTAATGAAAAACTGTTTTTT
D gene: .; J gene: TRBJ1-1; V gene: TRBV5-1; clone size: few; CDR3 protein: CASSLGQTEAFF; CDR3 DNA: TGCGCCAGCAGCTTGGGACAGACTGAAGCTTTCTTT
D gene: TRBD1; J gene: TRBJ2-5; V gene: TRBV4-1; clone size: once; CDR3 protein: CASSRDRIEETQYF; CDR3 DNA: TGCGCCAGCAGCCGGGACAGGATTGAAGAGACCCAGTACTTC
D gene: TRBD1; J gene: TRBJ2-7; V gene: TRBV18; clone size: few; CDR3 protein: CASSPPPGQGNHEQYF; CDR3 DNA: TGTGCCAGCTCACCACCCCCGGGACAGGGGAACCACGAGCAGTACTTC
D gene: TRBD1; J gene: TRBJ2-3; V gene: TRBV5-1; clone size: .; CDR3 protein: CASSLDGQGAGDTQYF; CDR3 DNA: TGCGCCAGCAGCTTGGATGGACAGGGGGCTGGAGATACGCAGTATTTT
D gene: TRBD1; J gene: TRBJ2-2; V gene: TRBV11-2; clone size: .; CDR3 protein: CASSSRDRVSGELFF; CDR3 DNA: TGTGCCAGCAGCTCCCGGGACAGGGTATCCGGGGAGCTGTTTTTT
D gene: .; J gene: TRBJ2-3; V gene: TRBV6-5; clone size: .; CDR3 protein: CASSPRRYSTDTQYF; CDR3 DNA: TGTGCCAGCAGCCCCCGGAGGTACAGCACAGATACGCAGTATTTT
D gene: .; J gene: TRBJ2-3; V gene: TRBV15; clone size: few; CDR3 protein: CATSRAPLTHGTDTQYF; CDR3 DNA: TGTGCCACCAGCAGGGCCCCACTAACGCACGGCACAGATACGCAGTATTTT
D gene: .; J gene: TRBJ1-4; V gene: TRBV5-1; clone size: .; CDR3 protein: CASSLDRATNEKLFF; CDR3 DNA: TGCGCCAGCAGCTTGGATCGGGCAACTAATGAAAAACTGTTTTTT